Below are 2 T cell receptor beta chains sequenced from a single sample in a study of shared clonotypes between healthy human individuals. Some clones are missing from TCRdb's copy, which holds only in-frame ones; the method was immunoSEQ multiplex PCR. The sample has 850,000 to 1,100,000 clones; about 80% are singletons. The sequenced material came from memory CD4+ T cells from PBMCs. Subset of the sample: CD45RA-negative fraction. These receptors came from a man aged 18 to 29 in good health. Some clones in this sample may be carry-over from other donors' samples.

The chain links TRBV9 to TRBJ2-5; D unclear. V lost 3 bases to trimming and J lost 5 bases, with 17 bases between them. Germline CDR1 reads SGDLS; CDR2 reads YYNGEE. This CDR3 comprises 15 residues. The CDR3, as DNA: TGTGCCAGCAGCGCCGGTGGATATCGACGGGAGACCCAGTACTTC. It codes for CASSAGGYRRETQYF.

In nucleotides, the CDR3 is TGCAGCGCGGACTCTGGACAGGGCCGTGGCTACACCTTC. Its translation: CSADSGQGRGYTF. The V gene is TRBV29-1, the J gene TRBJ1-2; 8 bases are shared with TRBD1. Germline V lookup: CDR1 SQVTM, CDR2 ANQGSEA. Trimming took 7 bases from V and 7 from J; bases not matched to a gene: 11. The CDR3 is 13 residues long.